This TCR beta chain stems from a study of CD8 T cells in ankylosing spondylitis (dated by TCRdb to about 2017). About the full investigation: T cell receptor beta repertoires were profiled in healthy donors and ankylosing spondylitis patients so that disease-linked TCR variants could be found. The full study cohort comprised around 23 ankylosing spondylitis patients and around 100 healthy donors. Peripheral blood was sampled, and synovial fluid was additionally collected from ankylosing spondylitis patients. What the study reported, not specific to this receptor: A CD8+ phenotype was shown by the disease-linked clones, which were found at relatively low frequencies in peripheral blood. Some of the motif variants had been reported before in the synovial fluid and blood of reactive arthritis patients, a finding that suggests common disease-initiation mechanisms. Significant enrichment of the disease-linked clones was reported in matched synovial fluid samples from ankylosing spondylitis patients. A TCR beta motif of roughly 8 highly homologous amino acid variants appeared characteristic of blood from ankylosing spondylitis patients.

The CDR3 has 14 amino acids, counting the end cysteine and phenylalanine. Of the read, only the CDR3 DNA is kept; its 42 bases are in frame from base 1. A distance of 6 bases separates the germline ends of V and J, which lose 2 bases and 2 bases respectively. Based on the germline V gene (reference sequence), the CDR1 and CDR2 sequences are MNHEY and SMNVEV. As concerns this clonotype: Its antigen has not been determined. There are no base qualities to consult, and no much larger clone falls within one base.

For sequencing, an Illumina HiSeq 2500 was employed. Quantitative 5'-RACE with molecular barcodes was the method used to prepare the TCR beta libraries. As for the original processing: A new computational method based on a probabilistic model of VDJ rearrangement was used to identify disease-linked TCR variants. The public reads were run again by TCRdb, first through fastp at Q25 and then through MiXCR, and only productive beta chains were kept. Each record represents a unique CDR3 protein, reported with the most common genes and DNA among its rows. The V and J calls come from TCRdb's annotation, not from the publication. The sample records around 140,000 distinct CDR3 sequences, 17% of which are singletons. The biggest ten clones account for around a third of the sample.

The source material was blood, either unsorted or a sorted T cell fraction (not recorded which). This sequence originates from a male donor with ankylosing spondylitis. The sequence is built from TRBV27 and TRBJ1-4; the D gene is perhaps TRBD1, on 6 matching bases. The CDR3: CASSLQGTNEKLFF. The DNA sequence is given as TGTGCCAGCAGTTTACAGGGGACTAATGAAAAACTGTTTTTT.